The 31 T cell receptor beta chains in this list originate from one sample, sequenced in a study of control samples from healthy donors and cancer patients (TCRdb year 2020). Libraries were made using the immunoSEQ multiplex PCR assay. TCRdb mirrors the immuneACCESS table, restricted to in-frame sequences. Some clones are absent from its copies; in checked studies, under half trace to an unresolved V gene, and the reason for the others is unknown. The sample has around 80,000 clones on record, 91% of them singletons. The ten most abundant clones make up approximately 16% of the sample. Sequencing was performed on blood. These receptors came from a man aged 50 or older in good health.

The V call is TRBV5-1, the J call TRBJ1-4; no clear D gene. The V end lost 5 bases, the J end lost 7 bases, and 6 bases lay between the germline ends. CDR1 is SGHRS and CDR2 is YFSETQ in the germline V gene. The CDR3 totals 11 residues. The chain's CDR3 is CASRRGEKLFF. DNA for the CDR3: TGCGCCAGCAGGCGGGGTGAAAAACTGTTTTTT. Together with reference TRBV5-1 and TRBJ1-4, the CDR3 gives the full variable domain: KAGVTQTPRYLIKTRGQQVTLSCSPISGHRSVSWYQQTPGQGLQFLFEYFSETQRNKGNFPGRFSGRQFSNSRSEMNVSTLELGDSALYLCASRRGEKLFFGSGTQLSVL.

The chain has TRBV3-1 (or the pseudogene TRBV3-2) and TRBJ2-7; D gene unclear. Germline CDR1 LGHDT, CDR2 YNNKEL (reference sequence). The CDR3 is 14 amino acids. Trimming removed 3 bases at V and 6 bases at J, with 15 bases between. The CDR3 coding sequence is TGTGCCAGCAGCCAGTCGACGATGGGCCTCGAGCAGTACTTC. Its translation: CASSQSTMGLEQYF.

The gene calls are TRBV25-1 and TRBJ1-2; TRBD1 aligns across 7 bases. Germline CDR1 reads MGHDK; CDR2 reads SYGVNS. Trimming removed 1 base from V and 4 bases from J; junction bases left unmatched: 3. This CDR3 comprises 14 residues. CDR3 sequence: CASSEWGTVYGYTF. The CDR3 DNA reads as TGTGCCAGCAGTGAATGGGGGACAGTCTATGGCTACACCTTC.

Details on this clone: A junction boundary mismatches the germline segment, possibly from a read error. The CDR3: CVSNTVIYQPQHF. In nucleotides, the CDR3 is TGTGTCAGTAATACAGTGATCTATCAGCCCCAGCATTTT. This chain links TRBV19 with TRBJ1-5; the D is unclear. The CDR3 totals 13 residues. Germline CDR1 LNHDA, CDR2 SQIVND (reference sequence).

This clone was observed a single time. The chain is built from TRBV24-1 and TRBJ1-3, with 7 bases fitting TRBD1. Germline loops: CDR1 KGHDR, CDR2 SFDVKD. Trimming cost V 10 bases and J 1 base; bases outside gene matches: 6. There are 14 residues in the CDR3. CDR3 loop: CATQEQGSGNTIYF. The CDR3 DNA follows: TGTGCCACGCAAGAACAGGGGTCTGGAAACACCATATATTTT.

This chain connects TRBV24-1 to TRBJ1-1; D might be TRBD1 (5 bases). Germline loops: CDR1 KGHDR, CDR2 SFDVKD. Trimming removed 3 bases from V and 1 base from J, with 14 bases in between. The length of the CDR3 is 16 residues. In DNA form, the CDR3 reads TGTGCCACCAGTGATGTGACAGCTTCTGGGAACACTGAAGCTTTCTTT. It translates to CATSDVTASGNTEAFF.

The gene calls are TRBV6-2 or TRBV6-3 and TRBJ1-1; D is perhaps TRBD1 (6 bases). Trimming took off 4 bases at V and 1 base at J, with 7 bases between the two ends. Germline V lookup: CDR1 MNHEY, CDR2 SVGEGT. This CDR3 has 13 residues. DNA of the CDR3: TGTGCCAGCAGTTCGACAGGGAACACTGAAGCTTTCTTT. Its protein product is CASSSTGNTEAFF.

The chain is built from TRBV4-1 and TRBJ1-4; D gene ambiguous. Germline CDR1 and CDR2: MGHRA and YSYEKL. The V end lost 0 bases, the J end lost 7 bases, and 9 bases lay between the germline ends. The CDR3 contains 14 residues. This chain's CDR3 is CASSQDGSPEKLFF. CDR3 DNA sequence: TGCGCCAGCAGCCAAGATGGTAGCCCTGAAAAACTGTTTTTT.

The CDR3: CASRQGAASPLHF. CDR3 DNA: TGTGCCAGCAGACAGGGAGCAGCTTCACCCCTCCACTTT. The chain uses TRBV2 and TRBJ1-6; maybe TRBD1 (6 bases). Trimming left V 6 bases short and J 9 bases short, with 12 bases between. CDR1 SNHLY and CDR2 FYNNEI come from the germline V gene. This CDR3 spans 13 amino acids.

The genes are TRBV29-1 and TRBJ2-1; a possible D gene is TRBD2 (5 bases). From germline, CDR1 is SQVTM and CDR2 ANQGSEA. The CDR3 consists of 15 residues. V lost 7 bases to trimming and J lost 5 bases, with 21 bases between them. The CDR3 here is CSGTTGSGGHNEQFF. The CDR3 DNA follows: TGCAGCGGGACGACTGGGAGCGGTGGACACAATGAGCAGTTCTTC.

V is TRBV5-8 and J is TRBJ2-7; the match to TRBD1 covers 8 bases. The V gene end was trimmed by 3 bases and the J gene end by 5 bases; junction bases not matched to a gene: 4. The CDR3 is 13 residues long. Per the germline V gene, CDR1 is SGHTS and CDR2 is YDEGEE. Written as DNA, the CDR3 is TGTGCCAGCAGCTGGACAGGGAACCACGAGCAGTACTTC. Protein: CASSWTGNHEQYF.

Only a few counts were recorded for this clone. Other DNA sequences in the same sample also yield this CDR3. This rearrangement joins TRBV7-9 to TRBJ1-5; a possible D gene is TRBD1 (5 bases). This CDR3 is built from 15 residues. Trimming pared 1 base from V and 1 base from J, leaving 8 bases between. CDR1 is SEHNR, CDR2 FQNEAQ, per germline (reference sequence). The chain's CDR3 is CASSLGGASNQPQHF. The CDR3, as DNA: TGTGCCAGCAGCTTAGGAGGGGCCAGCAATCAGCCCCAGCATTTT. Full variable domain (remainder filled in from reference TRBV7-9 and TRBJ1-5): DTGVSQNPRHKITKRGQNVTFRCDPISEHNRLYWYRQTLGQGPEFLTYFQNEAQLEKSRLLSDRFSAERPKGSFSTLEIQRTEQGDSAMYLCASSLGGASNQPQHFGDGTRLSIL.

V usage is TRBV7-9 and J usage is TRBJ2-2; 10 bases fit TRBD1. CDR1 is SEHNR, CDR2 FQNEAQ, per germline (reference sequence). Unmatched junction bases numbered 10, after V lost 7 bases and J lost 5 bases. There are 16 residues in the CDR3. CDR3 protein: CASTPGRTGGTGELFF. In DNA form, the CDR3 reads TGTGCCAGCACCCCTGGTCGGACAGGGGGGACCGGGGAGCTGTTTTTT.

For the CDR3, the DNA is TGTGCCAGTAGTACCCAGGGTTTATCAGCTTTCTTT. It encodes CASSTQGLSAFF. The rearrangement joins TRBV19 to TRBJ1-1, with TRBD1 as a possible D gene (5 bases). Trimming removed 4 bases from V and 10 bases from J, with 13 bases in between. CDR1 is LNHDA, CDR2 SQIVND, per germline (reference sequence). This CDR3 is built from 12 residues.

CDR3 nucleotide sequence: TGCAGCGTCCATAAAGGGGCTCCCACAGCTTTCTTT. Encoded protein: CSVHKGAPTAFF. The chain joins TRBV29-1 to TRBJ1-1, with D possibly TRBD1 on 5 matching bases. The V and J ends lost 6 bases and 10 bases respectively, with 18 bases between them. Germline values: CDR1 SQVTM, CDR2 ANQGSEA. This CDR3 comprises 12 residues.

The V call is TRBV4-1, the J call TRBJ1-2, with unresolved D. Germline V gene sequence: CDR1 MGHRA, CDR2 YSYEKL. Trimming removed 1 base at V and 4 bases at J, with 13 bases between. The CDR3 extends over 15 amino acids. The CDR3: CASSQAAGIVYGYTF. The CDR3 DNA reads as TGCGCCAGCAGCCAAGCAGCAGGAATTGTCTATGGCTACACCTTC.

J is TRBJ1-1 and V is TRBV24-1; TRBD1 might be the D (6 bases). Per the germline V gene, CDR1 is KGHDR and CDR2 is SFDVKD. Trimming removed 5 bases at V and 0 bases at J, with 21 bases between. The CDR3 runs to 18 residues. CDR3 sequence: CATSAAPTGLGMNTEAFF. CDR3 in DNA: TGTGCCACCAGTGCCGCCCCGACAGGTCTTGGGATGAACACTGAAGCTTTCTTT.

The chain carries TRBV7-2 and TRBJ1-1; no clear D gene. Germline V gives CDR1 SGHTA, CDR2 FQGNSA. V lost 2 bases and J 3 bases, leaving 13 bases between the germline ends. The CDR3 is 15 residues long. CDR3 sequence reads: CASSLTSSMDTEAFF. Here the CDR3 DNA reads TGTGCCAGCAGCTTAACGTCCAGCATGGACACTGAAGCTTTCTTT.

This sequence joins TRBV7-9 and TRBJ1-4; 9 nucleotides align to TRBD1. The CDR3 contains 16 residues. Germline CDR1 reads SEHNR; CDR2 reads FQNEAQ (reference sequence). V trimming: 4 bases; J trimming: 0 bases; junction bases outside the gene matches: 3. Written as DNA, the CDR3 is TGTGCCAGCAGCTGGGACAGGGCGGCAACTAATGAAAAACTGTTTTTT. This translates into CASSWDRAATNEKLFF.

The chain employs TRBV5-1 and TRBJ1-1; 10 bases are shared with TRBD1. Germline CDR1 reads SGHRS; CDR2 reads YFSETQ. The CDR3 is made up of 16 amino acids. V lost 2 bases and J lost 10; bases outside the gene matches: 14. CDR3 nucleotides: TGCGCCAGCAGCTTTAATTTGAGTGACAGGGGGCTGTTAGCTTTCTTT. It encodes CASSFNLSDRGLLAFF.

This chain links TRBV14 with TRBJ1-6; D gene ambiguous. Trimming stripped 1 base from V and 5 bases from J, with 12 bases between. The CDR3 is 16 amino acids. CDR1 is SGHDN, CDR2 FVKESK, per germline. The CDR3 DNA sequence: TGTGCCAGCAGCCAAGGATCCGTACGGAATAATTCACCCCTCCACTTT. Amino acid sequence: CASSQGSVRNNSPLHF.

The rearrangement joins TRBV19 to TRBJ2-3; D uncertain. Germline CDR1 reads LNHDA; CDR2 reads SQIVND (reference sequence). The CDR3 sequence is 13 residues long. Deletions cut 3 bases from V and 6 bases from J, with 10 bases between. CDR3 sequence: CASSMSASDTQYF. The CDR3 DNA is TGTGCCAGTAGTATGTCGGCCTCCGATACGCAGTATTTT.

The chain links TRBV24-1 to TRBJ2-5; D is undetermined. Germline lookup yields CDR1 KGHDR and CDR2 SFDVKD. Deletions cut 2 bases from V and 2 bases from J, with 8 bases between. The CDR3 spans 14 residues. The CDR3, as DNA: TGTGCCACCAGTGATTCCGACGGACAAGAGACCCAGTACTTC. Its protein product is CATSDSDGQETQYF.

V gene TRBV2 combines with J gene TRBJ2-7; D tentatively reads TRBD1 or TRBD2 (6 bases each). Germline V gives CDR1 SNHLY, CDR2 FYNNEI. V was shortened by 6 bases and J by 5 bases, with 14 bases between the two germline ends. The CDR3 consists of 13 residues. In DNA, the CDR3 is TGTGCCAGCAGCGCAGTGGGGGGCAACGAGCAGTACTTC. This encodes CASSAVGGNEQYF.

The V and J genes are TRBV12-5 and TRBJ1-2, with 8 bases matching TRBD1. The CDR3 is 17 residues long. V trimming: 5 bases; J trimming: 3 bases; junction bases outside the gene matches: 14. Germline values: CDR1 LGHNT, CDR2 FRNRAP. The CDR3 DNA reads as TGTGCTAGTGGTCATGGACAGGGAAGAGTAAGAGACTATGGCTACACCTTC. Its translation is CASGHGQGRVRDYGYTF. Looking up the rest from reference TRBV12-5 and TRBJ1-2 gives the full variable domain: DARVTQTPRHKVTEMGQEVTMRCQPILGHNTVFWYRQTMMQGLELLAYFRNRAPLDDSGMPKDRFSAEMPDATLATLKIQPSEPRDSAVYFCASGHGQGRVRDYGYTFGSGTRLTVV.

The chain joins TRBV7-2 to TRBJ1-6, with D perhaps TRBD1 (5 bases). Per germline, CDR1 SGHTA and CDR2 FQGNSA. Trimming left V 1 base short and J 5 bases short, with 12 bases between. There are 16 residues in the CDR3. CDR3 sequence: CASSLGSGVNNSPLHF. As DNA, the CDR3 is TGTGCCAGCAGCTTAGGGTCGGGGGTGAATAATTCACCCCTCCACTTT.

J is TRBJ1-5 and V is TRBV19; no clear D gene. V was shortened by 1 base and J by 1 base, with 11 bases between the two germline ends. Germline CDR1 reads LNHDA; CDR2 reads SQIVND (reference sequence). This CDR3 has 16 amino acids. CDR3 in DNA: TGTGCCAGTAGTATAGGCCGCTCCAGGAGCAATCAGCCCCAGCATTTT. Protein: CASSIGRSRSNQPQHF.

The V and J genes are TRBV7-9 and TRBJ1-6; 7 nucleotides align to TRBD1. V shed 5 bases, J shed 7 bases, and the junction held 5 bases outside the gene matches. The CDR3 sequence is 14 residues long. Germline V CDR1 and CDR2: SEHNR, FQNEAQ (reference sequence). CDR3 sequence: CASSPGGLNSPLHF. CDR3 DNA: TGTGCCAGCAGCCCAGGGGGTCTAAATTCACCCCTCCACTTT.

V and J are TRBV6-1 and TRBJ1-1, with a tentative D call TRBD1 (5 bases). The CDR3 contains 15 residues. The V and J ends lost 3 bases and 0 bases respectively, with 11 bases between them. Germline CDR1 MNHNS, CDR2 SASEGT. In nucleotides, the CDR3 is TGTGCCAGCAGTGAGTTGGGGGGAATGAACACTGAAGCTTTCTTT. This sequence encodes CASSELGGMNTEAFF.

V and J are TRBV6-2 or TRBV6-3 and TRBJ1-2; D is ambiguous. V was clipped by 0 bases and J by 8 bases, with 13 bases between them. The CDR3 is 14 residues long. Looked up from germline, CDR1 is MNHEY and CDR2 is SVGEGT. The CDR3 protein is CASSYSKGMRGYTF. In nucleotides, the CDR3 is TGTGCCAGCAGTTACTCGAAAGGGATGCGCGGCTACACCTTC.

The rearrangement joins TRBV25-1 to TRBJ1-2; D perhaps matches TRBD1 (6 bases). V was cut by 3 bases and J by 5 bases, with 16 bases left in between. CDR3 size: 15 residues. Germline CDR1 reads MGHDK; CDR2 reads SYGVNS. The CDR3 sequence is CASSDGGAVTYGYTF. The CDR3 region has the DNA TGTGCCAGCAGTGATGGGGGGGCAGTGACTTATGGCTACACCTTC.